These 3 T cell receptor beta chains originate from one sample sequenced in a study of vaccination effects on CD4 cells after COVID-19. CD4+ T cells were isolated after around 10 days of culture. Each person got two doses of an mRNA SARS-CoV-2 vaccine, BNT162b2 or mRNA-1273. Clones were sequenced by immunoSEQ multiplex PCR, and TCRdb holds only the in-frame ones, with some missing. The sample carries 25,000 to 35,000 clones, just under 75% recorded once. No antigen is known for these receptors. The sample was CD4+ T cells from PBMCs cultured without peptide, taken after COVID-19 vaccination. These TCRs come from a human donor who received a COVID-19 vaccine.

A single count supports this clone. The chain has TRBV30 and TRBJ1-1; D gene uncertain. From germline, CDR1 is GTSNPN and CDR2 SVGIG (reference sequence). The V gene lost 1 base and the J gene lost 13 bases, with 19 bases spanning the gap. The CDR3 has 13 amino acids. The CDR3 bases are TGTGCCTGGAGTGGTGGCCCGGGTAGGGAGGATTTCTTT. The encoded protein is CAWSGGPGREDFF.

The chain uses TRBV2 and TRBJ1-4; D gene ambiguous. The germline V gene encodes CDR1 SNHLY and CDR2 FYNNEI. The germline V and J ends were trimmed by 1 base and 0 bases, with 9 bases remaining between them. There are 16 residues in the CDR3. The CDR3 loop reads CASSEVLITTNEKLFF. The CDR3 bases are TGTGCCAGCAGTGAAGTTTTGATAACAACTAATGAAAAACTGTTTTTT.

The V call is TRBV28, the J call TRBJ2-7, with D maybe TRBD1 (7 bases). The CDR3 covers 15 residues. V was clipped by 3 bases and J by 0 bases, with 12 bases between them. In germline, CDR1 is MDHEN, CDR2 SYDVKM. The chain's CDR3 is CASSFAGQLSYEQYF. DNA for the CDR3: TGTGCCAGCAGTTTTGCGGGACAGCTCTCCTACGAGCAGTACTTC.